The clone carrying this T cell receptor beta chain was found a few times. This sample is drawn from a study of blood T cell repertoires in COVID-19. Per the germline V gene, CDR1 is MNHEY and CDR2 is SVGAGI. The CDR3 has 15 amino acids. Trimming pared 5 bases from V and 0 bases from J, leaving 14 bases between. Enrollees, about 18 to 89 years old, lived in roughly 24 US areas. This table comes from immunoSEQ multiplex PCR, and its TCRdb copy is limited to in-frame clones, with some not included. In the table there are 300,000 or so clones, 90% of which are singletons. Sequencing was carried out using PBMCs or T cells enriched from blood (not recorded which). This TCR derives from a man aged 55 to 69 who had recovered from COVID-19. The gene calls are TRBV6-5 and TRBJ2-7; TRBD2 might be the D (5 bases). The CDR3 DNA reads TGTGCCAGCAGTCCCAGTAAGGCGGGCTCCTACGAGCAGTACTTC. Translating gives CASSPSKAGSYEQYF.